The 14 T cell receptor beta chains listed next were all sequenced from one sample in a study of blood T cell repertoires in COVID-19. The repertoire was sequenced with immunoSEQ multiplex PCR; TCRdb's copy has only in-frame clones and lacks some. The sample lists 400,000 to 450,000 clones, 85% to 90% occurring once. The specimen sequenced was PBMCs or T cells enriched from blood (not recorded which). The receptors here all came from a young man who had recovered from COVID-19.

The rearrangement links TRBV3-1 (or the pseudogene TRBV3-2) to TRBJ2-5; 11 nucleotides match TRBD2. The ends lost 3 bases at V and 5 bases at J; junction bases unmatched: 5. CDR1 is LGHDT and CDR2 is YNNKEL in the germline V gene (reference sequence). CDR3 size: 15 residues. DNA of the CDR3: TGTGCCAGCAGCCACCTACTAGCGGGAGATGAGACCCAGTACTTC. Translation gives CASSHLLAGDETQYF.

The rearrangement joins TRBV7-9 to TRBJ1-2; maybe TRBD1 (6 bases). Germline V lookup: CDR1 SEHNR, CDR2 FQNEAQ (reference sequence). The CDR3 runs 15 residues. V dropped 7 bases and J dropped 0 bases, with 15 bases sitting between them. CDR3 in amino acids: CASTATGPANYGYTF. DNA for the CDR3: TGTGCCAGCACCGCGACAGGCCCAGCTAACTATGGCTACACCTTC.

The rearrangement uses TRBV7-9 and TRBJ2-3; D is ambiguous. The CDR3 totals 14 residues. Looked up from germline, CDR1 is SEHNR and CDR2 is FQNEAQ (reference sequence). Trimming removed 5 bases from V and 0 bases from J, with 9 bases in between. CDR3 region: CASSEHTSTDTQYF. The DNA of the CDR3 is TGTGCCAGCAGCGAGCATACTAGCACAGATACGCAGTATTTT.

This clone was seen only a few times. This sequence joins TRBV28 and TRBJ1-2; no clear D. Trimming removed 6 bases from V and 5 bases from J, with 16 bases in between. This CDR3 region has 14 residues. Germline CDR1 MDHEN, CDR2 SYDVKM. As DNA, the CDR3 is TGTGCCAGCAGAGCCCAGGAAAACTTTTATGGCTACACCTTC. Translated, it gives CASRAQENFYGYTF.

The chain couples TRBV14 to TRBJ1-2; TRBD1 agrees at 7 bases. V lost 3 bases to trimming and J lost 7 bases; unmatched junction nucleotides: 8. This CDR3 contains 14 residues. Looked up from germline, CDR1 is SGHDN and CDR2 is FVKESK. The CDR3 DNA reads as TGTGCCAGCAGCCAGACTGACAGGGCGTTTGGCTACACCTTC. Translation: CASSQTDRAFGYTF.

CDR3 amino acids: CASSLVSGTGSYEQYF. As DNA, the CDR3 is TGTGCCAGCAGCTTAGTATCAGGGACAGGGTCGTACGAGCAGTACTTC. The chain has TRBV7-9 and TRBJ2-7; 9 nucleotides agree with TRBD1. Germline trimming cut 1 base from V and 4 bases from J; bases unmatched to any gene: 8. The CDR3 covers 16 residues. Per germline, CDR1 SEHNR and CDR2 FQNEAQ (reference sequence).

This rearrangement joins TRBV14 to TRBJ1-6, with TRBD1 identical over 7 bases. The germline V gene encodes CDR1 SGHDN and CDR2 FVKESK. Trimming removed 5 bases from V and 8 bases from J; junction bases left unmatched: 12. The CDR3 is 16 residues long. CDR3 in DNA: TGTGCCAGCAGCAATAGCAGGGGGGTGAGTTATTCACCCCTCCACTTT. Its protein product is CASSNSRGVSYSPLHF.

V and J are TRBV10-1 and TRBJ2-2, with D unclear. V shed 0 bases and J shed 6 bases, with 11 bases lying between them. CDR3 length: 15 residues. Germline assignment: CDR1 WNHNN and CDR2 SYGVQD (reference sequence). DNA for the CDR3: TGCGCCAGCAGTGAGTCGAGGTTGCCTGCCGGGGAGCTGTTTTTT. This encodes CASSESRLPAGELFF.

The chain combines TRBV12-3 or TRBV12-4 with TRBJ1-2; D is uncertain. The length of the CDR3 is 13 residues. The V gene lost 6 bases and the J gene lost 5 bases, with 13 bases spanning the gap. This CDR3 reads CASSPHSGYGYTF. CDR3 coding DNA: TGTGCCAGCAGCCCTCACTCGGGATATGGCTACACCTTC.

This clone occurred once. V gene TRBV29-1 combines with J gene TRBJ2-7; 9 nucleotides align to TRBD1. V gave up 3 bases and J gave up 5 bases; unmatched junction bases: 5. The CDR3 is made up of 13 amino acids. Germline V gives CDR1 SQVTM, CDR2 ANQGSEA. The CDR3 bases are TGCAGCGTTGATTTGGACAGGGGAAACGAGCAGTACTTC. Its translation: CSVDLDRGNEQYF.

Here the CDR3 reads CASSLGDGVGTQYF. The CDR3 DNA is TGCGCCAGCAGCTTGGGCGACGGGGTAGGGACCCAGTACTTC. The rearrangement uses TRBV5-1 and TRBJ2-5, with a weak D call TRBD2 (5 bases). V was shortened by 0 bases and J by 7 bases, with 13 bases between the two germline ends. CDR1 SGHRS and CDR2 YFSETQ come from the germline V gene. The CDR3 consists of 14 residues.

The chain joins TRBV7-3 to TRBJ2-1; 7 nucleotides align to TRBD2. The trim removed 5 bases at V and 2 bases at J, leaving 3 bases unmatched. CDR1 and CDR2 (germline): SGHTA, FQGTGA. This CDR3 has 14 amino acids. CDR3 sequence reads: CASSTSGAYNEQFF. CDR3 nucleotides: TGTGCCAGCAGCACCAGCGGGGCCTACAATGAGCAGTTCTTC.

Here the CDR3 DNA reads TGTGCCAGCAGTCGATTATGGCCGACACTGAGCTCTGGGGCCAACGTCCTGACTTTC. This encodes CASSRLWPTLSSGANVLTF. The gene calls are TRBV28 and TRBJ2-6; D gene unclear. CDR1 MDHEN and CDR2 SYDVKM come from the germline V gene. The CDR3 runs 19 residues. The V and J ends lost 5 bases and 0 bases respectively, with 20 bases between them.

The V gene is TRBV27, the J gene TRBJ1-5; 7 bases align to TRBD1. Trimming took 5 bases from V and 5 from J; bases not matched to a gene: 3. CDR3 length: 13 residues. Per the germline V gene, CDR1 is MNHEY and CDR2 is SMNVEV (reference sequence). CDR3 amino acids: CASSRQGDQPQHF. CDR3 in DNA: TGTGCCAGCAGTCGACAGGGTGATCAGCCCCAGCATTTT.